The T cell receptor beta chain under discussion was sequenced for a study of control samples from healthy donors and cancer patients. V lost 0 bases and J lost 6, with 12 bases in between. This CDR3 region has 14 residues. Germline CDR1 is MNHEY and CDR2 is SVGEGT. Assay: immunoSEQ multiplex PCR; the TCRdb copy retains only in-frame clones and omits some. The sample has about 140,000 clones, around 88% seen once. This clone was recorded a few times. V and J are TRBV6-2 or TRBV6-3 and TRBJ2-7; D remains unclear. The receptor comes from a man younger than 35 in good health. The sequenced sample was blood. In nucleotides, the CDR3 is TGTGCCAGCAGTTACTCGACGATAAGGTCCGAGCAGTACTTC. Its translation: CASSYSTIRSEQYF.